Following are 10 T cell receptor beta chains from one sample sequenced in a study of shared clonotypes between healthy human individuals. Method: immunoSEQ multiplex PCR; TCRdb's copy keeps in-frame clones and lacks some. The table has around 2,000,000 clones, less than 95% seen once. CD8 cells classed as naive were CD45RO-negative and positively selected for CCR7, excluding terminally differentiated effector memory CD45RA+ cells. The sequencing sample was made of naive CD8+ T cells sorted from blood. The receptor set was obtained from a man younger than 30 in good health.

This chain links TRBV9 with TRBJ2-1, with no clear D. The CDR3 is 12 amino acids. The V gene lost 4 bases and the J gene lost 9 bases, with 11 bases spanning the gap. The germline gives CDR1 SGDLS, CDR2 YYNGEE. The CDR3 is CASSPGMGEQFF. The CDR3 DNA follows: TGTGCCAGCAGCCCAGGTATGGGTGAGCAGTTCTTC.

This chain uses TRBV16 with TRBJ2-7; D is uncertain. V was clipped by 4 bases and J by 4 bases, with 8 bases between them. This CDR3 has 12 amino acids. Germline CDR1 reads KGHSY; CDR2 reads FQNENV. The CDR3 spells CASSRIQYEQYF. CDR3 sequence (DNA): TGTGCCAGCAGCCGAATCCAGTACGAGCAGTACTTC.

This chain links TRBV7-8 with TRBJ2-7; a weak D match, TRBD1 (6 bases). Between the trimmed V and J ends, which lost 5 bases and 3 bases, there was a span of 14 bases. The CDR3 loop spans 14 amino acids. The germline gives CDR1 SGHVS, CDR2 FQNEAQ. The CDR3 coding sequence is TGTGCCAGCAGCCAGATCCAGGGGAACTACGAGCAGTACTTC. Translated, it gives CASSQIQGNYEQYF.

The V call is TRBV4-1, the J call TRBJ2-7; TRBD2 agrees at 8 bases. The length of the CDR3 is 16 residues. V shed 3 bases and J 3 bases; nucleotides not matched to a gene: 10. Germline V gene data show CDR1 as MGHRA and CDR2 as YSYEKL. The CDR3 DNA reads as TGCGCCAGCAGCCACCGGGTGCGGGAGGAGGTCTACGAGCAGTACTTC. Protein: CASSHRVREEVYEQYF.

The CDR3 region has the DNA TGTGCCAGCAGTTCGGACAGCTATGGCTACACCTTC. Amino acid sequence: CASSSDSYGYTF. The chain joins TRBV6-6 to TRBJ1-2, with a possible D match to TRBD1 (6 bases). Trimming pared 4 bases from V and 4 bases from J, leaving 7 bases between. Germline CDR1 and CDR2: MNHNY and SVGAGI (reference sequence). This CDR3 is built from 12 residues.

V gene TRBV2 combines with J gene TRBJ1-2, with TRBD1 identical over 8 bases. Germline lookup yields CDR1 SNHLY and CDR2 FYNNEI. V lost 3 bases, J lost 4 bases, and 7 bases stayed unmatched. The CDR3 is 15 amino acids. Here the CDR3 DNA reads TGTGCCAGCAGTGATCAGGGGGCCTCTAGCTATGGCTACACCTTC. Its translation is CASSDQGASSYGYTF. Complete variable domain (other parts from reference TRBV2 and TRBJ1-2): EPEVTQTPSHQVTQMGQEVILRCVPISNHLYFYWYRQILGQKVEFLVSFYNNEISEKSEIFDDQFSVERPDGSNFTLKIRSTKLEDSAMYFCASSDQGASSYGYTFGSGTRLTVV.

This clone was counted between two and nine times. Possible read error: a much larger clone is one base away. Other DNA sequences from this sample encode an identical CDR3 as well. The chain joins TRBV7-9 to TRBJ1-1; possibly TRBD1 for D (5 bases). The germline V gene has CDR1 SEHNR and CDR2 FQNEAQ (reference sequence). Trimming left V 3 bases short and J 5 bases short, with 7 bases between. There are 12 residues in the CDR3. CDR3 sequence (DNA): TGTGCCAGCAGCTTGGGGGAAACTGAAGCTTTCTTT. Translated: CASSLGETEAFF.

The chain carries TRBV4-1 and TRBJ2-7; D perhaps matches TRBD2 (6 bases). V lost 0 bases and J lost 0, with 12 bases in between. The CDR3 is 16 residues long. Germline CDR1 is MGHRA and CDR2 is YSYEKL. This CDR3 reads CASSQDNGGVSYEQYF. The CDR3 DNA sequence: TGCGCCAGCAGCCAAGATAACGGGGGTGTCTCCTACGAGCAGTACTTC.

This rearrangement joins TRBV6-5 to TRBJ1-1; D is unclear. V shed 11 bases and J shed 1 base, with 8 bases lying between them. Germline assignment: CDR1 MNHEY and CDR2 SVGAGI. The CDR3 has 11 amino acids. This CDR3 is CAVLENTEAFF. CDR3 sequence (DNA): TGTGCCGTGCTAGAGAACACTGAAGCTTTCTTT.

The chain joins TRBV2 to TRBJ1-3; the D is unclear. This CDR3 is built from 16 residues. Germline lookup yields CDR1 SNHLY and CDR2 FYNNEI. Trimming removed 4 bases from V and 2 bases from J, with 15 bases in between. This CDR3 is CASSAAGKPTGNTIYF. Here the CDR3 DNA reads TGTGCCAGCAGTGCCGCCGGGAAACCCACTGGAAACACCATATATTTT.